The rows below give T cell receptor beta chains drawn from one sample of a study of blood T cell repertoires in COVID-19. This table comes from immunoSEQ multiplex PCR, and its TCRdb copy is limited to in-frame clones, with some not included. The profile covers around 270,000 clones, with about 85% appearing a single time and about 1% taken by the ten largest. Sequencing used peripheral blood. These receptors came from a human donor with COVID-19, enrolled during active disease. The donor label of this sample is uncertain. The CDR3 runs from the conserved cysteine through the conserved F or W. The order of the fields is D gene, clone size, V gene, J gene, CDR3 DNA, CDR3 protein. The D gene is left open where the match is weak. Clone sizes are given selectively: once, few, many, or a class where the clone is expanded.

>NA|NA|TRBV5-6|TRBJ2-4
TGTGCCAGCAGCTTGCCAGGCCTTCTCGAAATAGCCAAAAACATTCAGTACTTC
CASSLPGLLEIAKNIQYF
>TRBD2|NA|TRBV28|TRBJ2-2
TGTGCCAGTCTCCCAGCGGCGGGAGGGTACACCGGGGAGCTGTTTTTT
CASLPAAGGYTGELFF
>TRBD1|NA|TRBV4-3|TRBJ1-1
TGCGCCAGCAGCCCTGGGACAGGGAGGACTGAAGCTTTCTTT
CASSPGTGRTEAFF
>NA|NA|TRBV7-2|TRBJ1-6
TGTGCCAGCAGCCCGGCCACCGGCGGCGCACCCCTCCACTTT
CASSPATGGAPLHF
>NA|NA|TRBV5-1|TRBJ2-3
TGCGCCAGCAAATGGTCGGGGGGCTCTAGCACAGATACGCAGTATTTT
CASKWSGGSSTDTQYF
>TRBD1|NA|TRBV7-2|TRBJ1-6
TGTGCCAGCAGCTTTCGGACAGGGCTGTCACCCCTCCACTTT
CASSFRTGLSPLHF
>NA|once|TRBV9|TRBJ1-4
TGTGCCAGCAGCGTAGGGGTCGGCGGGTCACAGAAACATGAAAAACTGTTTTTT
CASSVGVGGSQKHEKLFF
>NA|NA|TRBV25-1|TRBJ2-7
TGTGCCAGCAGACTCCACTACGAGCAGTACTTC
CASRLHYEQYF
>TRBD2|once|TRBV7-2|TRBJ2-1
TGTGCCAGCAGCTTAGCGTTTGGCGGGGGAGAGCAGTTCTTC
CASSLAFGGGEQFF
>NA|NA|TRBV10-3|TRBJ1-5
TGTGCCATCAGTGAGGGCGGGGGCCGCCTACATCAGCCCCAGCATTTT
CAISEGGGRLHQPQHF
>NA|few|TRBV3-1/TRBV3-2|TRBJ1-5
TGTGCCAGCAGCCAAGACATCAATCAGCCCCAGCATTTT
CASSQDINQPQHF
>TRBD2|NA|TRBV7-2|TRBJ2-7
TGTGCCAGCAGCTTAGCAGGGTGGGAGGGCCTGTACTTC
CASSLAGWEGLYF
>NA|NA|TRBV3-1/TRBV3-2|TRBJ2-1
TGTGCCAGCAGCCAAGGCGGTCGAGGGCCGTACAATGAGCAGTTCTTC
CASSQGGRGPYNEQFF
>TRBD1|once|TRBV9|TRBJ1-2
TGTGCCAGCAGCACGGGACAGACAAACTATGGCTACACCTTC
CASSTGQTNYGYTF
>TRBD1|few|TRBV18|TRBJ1-5
TGTGCCAGCTCACAATTACCGGGACAGGGGTCGAGCAATCAGCCCCAGCATTTT
CASSQLPGQGSSNQPQHF
>NA|once|TRBV19|TRBJ1-2
TGTGCCAGTAGAGAGACAGGTCCGCCCTATGGCTACACCTTC
CASRETGPPYGYTF
>TRBD1|few|TRBV3-1/TRBV3-2|TRBJ1-1
TGTGCCAGCAGCCATCCCGGGACAGGGCAAGCTTTCTTT
CASSHPGTGQAFF
>TRBD1|NA|TRBV4-1|TRBJ2-3
TGCGCCAGCAGCCAAGCAGGGGGAAATACAGATACGCAGTATTTT
CASSQAGGNTDTQYF
>TRBD1|NA|TRBV9|TRBJ1-2
TGTGCCAGCAGCGTAACCACAGGGGGAGTGCGGGGCTACACCTTC
CASSVTTGGVRGYTF
>TRBD1|NA|TRBV20-1|TRBJ1-2
TGCAGTGCTAGTGTGACAGGGGATGACTACACCTTC
CSASVTGDDYTF
>NA|NA|TRBV9|TRBJ2-7
TGTGCCAGCAGCGTAGCGGCCCAGGGGCCCTACGAGCAGTACTTC
CASSVAAQGPYEQYF
>TRBD2|once|TRBV29-1|TRBJ2-7
TGCAGCGTTAGCGGGAGTGGCCCCTACGAGCAGTACTTC
CSVSGSGPYEQYF
>NA|NA|TRBV6-5|TRBJ2-7
TGTGCCAGCAGAACCGACTGGGCCTACGAGCAGTACTTC
CASRTDWAYEQYF
>NA|NA|TRBV2|TRBJ2-7
TGTGCCAGCAGTGATTCTAGCGTGTCCTACGAGCAGTACTTC
CASSDSSVSYEQYF
>NA|NA|TRBV20-1|TRBJ1-1
TGCAGTGCTGGTGGACTTGAAGCTTTCTTT
CSAGGLEAFF
>NA|NA|TRBV30|TRBJ1-3
TGTGCCTGGAGTTTCCCAGGAGGAGCTGGAAACACCATATATTTT
CAWSFPGGAGNTIYF
>TRBD2|NA|TRBV19|TRBJ2-7
TGTGCCAGTAGTATAGGCGGCGGGAGGCATTACGAGCAGTACTTC
CASSIGGGRHYEQYF
>NA|NA|TRBV11-2|TRBJ1-2
TGTGCCAGCAGCTTAGTGAGGGTTGCAGCTAACTATGGCTACACCTTC
CASSLVRVAANYGYTF
>NA|few|TRBV3-1/TRBV3-2|TRBJ1-6
TGTGCCAGCAGCCAAAATCGGCAGGGGAATTCACCCCTCCACTTT
CASSQNRQGNSPLHF
>TRBD1|NA|TRBV29-1|TRBJ1-5
TGCAGCGTTGACCACATGACAGGGGAACTTAATCAGCCCCAGCATTTT
CSVDHMTGELNQPQHF
>TRBD1|NA|TRBV7-3|TRBJ1-2
TGTGCCAGCAGCTCGGGACAGGGGGTTAGCTATGGCTACACCTTC
CASSSGQGVSYGYTF
>NA|NA|TRBV10-3|TRBJ1-3
TGTGCCATCAGAGGGGCATTAAACACCATATATTTT
CAIRGALNTIYF
>NA|few|TRBV5-1|TRBJ1-1
TGCGCCAGCAGCTTTAACGTCGGGGGTACCAACACTGAAGCTTTCTTT
CASSFNVGGTNTEAFF
>TRBD1|NA|TRBV30|TRBJ1-5
TGTGCCTGGAGTGCCGACAGGGGGCCGAATCAGCCCCAGCATTTT
CAWSADRGPNQPQHF
>TRBD2|NA|TRBV30|TRBJ2-3
TGTGCCTCCGGACTAGCGGGCCGCACAGATACGCAGTATTTT
CASGLAGRTDTQYF
>TRBD2|NA|TRBV7-2|TRBJ2-2
TGTGCCAGCAGCAAGGGACTAGCGGGAGACGGGGAGCTGTTTTTT
CASSKGLAGDGELFF
>TRBD1|NA|TRBV11-2|TRBJ1-1
TGTGCCAGCACCGGCCCGGGACAGGGGAATACTGAAGCTTTCTTT
CASTGPGQGNTEAFF